The rows below give T cell receptor beta chains drawn from one sample of a study of blood T cell repertoires in COVID-19. The table came from immunoSEQ multiplex PCR; TCRdb's copy has only in-frame clones and leaves some out. The data contain over 250,000 clones, about 88% of them singletons. Sequencing was performed on peripheral blood. The origin of the receptors is a woman in her 70s with COVID-19, enrolled during active disease. Each CDR3 is given with its conserved first and last residue. Fields, in order: V gene, clone size, J gene, D gene, CDR3 DNA, CDR3 protein. The D gene is left open where the match is weak. The size entry is marked missing in some rows and otherwise reads once, few, many or a size class.

TRBV19,NA,TRBJ1-1,TRBD1,TGTGCCAGCCAGGACAGGGAACACATGAACACTGAAGCTTTCTTT,CASQDREHMNTEAFF
TRBV30,NA,TRBJ1-4,NA,TGTGCCTGGAGTGTACTCGTGGGCATTAATGAAAAACTGTTTTTT,CAWSVLVGINEKLFF
TRBV9,NA,TRBJ2-2,NA,TGTGCCAGCAGCGTAGCAGGGTCCGGGGAGCTGTTTTTT,CASSVAGSGELFF
TRBV5-1,NA,TRBJ2-2,NA,TGCGCCAGCAGCTTGGTTGCGGCTAACACCGGGGAGCTGTTTTTT,CASSLVAANTGELFF
TRBV12-5,NA,TRBJ2-7,TRBD1,TGTGCTAGTGGTCCGGCCTCGGGACAGGGGGTATACGAGCAGTACTTC,CASGPASGQGVYEQYF
TRBV2,NA,TRBJ2-1,TRBD1,TGTGCCAGCACCTTACAGGGGATCTATGAGCAGTTCTTC,CASTLQGIYEQFF
TRBV30,NA,TRBJ1-6,NA,TGTGCCTGGACTTACTCCTATAATTCACCCCTCCACTTT,CAWTYSYNSPLHF
TRBV23-1,NA,TRBJ1-2,TRBD1,TGCGCCAGCAGTCAGCTCCGACAGGGGCCCCACTATGGCTACACCTTC,CASSQLRQGPHYGYTF
TRBV7-8,NA,TRBJ1-1,NA,TGTGCCAGCAGCTTAGTGCAGGGAGGGACCACTGAAGCTTTCTTT,CASSLVQGGTTEAFF
TRBV6-5,NA,TRBJ2-7,NA,TGTGCCAGCAGTTACTCGGCGGGGAAATCCTACGAGCAGTACTTC,CASSYSAGKSYEQYF
TRBV5-1,NA,TRBJ2-7,TRBD1,TGCGCCAGCAGCGGGCTCCCCGGGACAGCGAACGGCCACGAGCAGTACTTC,CASSGLPGTANGHEQYF
TRBV5-5,NA,TRBJ1-2,NA,TGTGCCAGCAGCTTGGCCGGTGGCTACACCTTC,CASSLAGGYTF
TRBV28,few,TRBJ1-5,NA,TGTGCCAGCAGTAGGGGCGCAGGCCAGCCCCAGCATTTT,CASSRGAGQPQHF
TRBV19,NA,TRBJ2-3,TRBD1,TGTGCCAGTAGTACCCCCGGACAGGCCACAGATACGCAGTATTTT,CASSTPGQATDTQYF
TRBV7-3,NA,TRBJ2-1,TRBD2,TGTGCCAGCAGCTCCCGCGGGGGGGCCGACAATGAGCAGTTCTTC,CASSSRGGADNEQFF
TRBV7-2,NA,TRBJ2-7,TRBD2,TGTGCCAGCAGCTTAGTCGGACTAGTCATCGAGCAGTACTTC,CASSLVGLVIEQYF
TRBV6-5,NA,TRBJ1-2,NA,TGTGCCAGCAGTTACTCGAGGCAGGGGTGGAACTATGGCTACACCTTC,CASSYSRQGWNYGYTF
TRBV3-1/TRBV3-2,NA,TRBJ2-5,TRBD2,TGTGCCAGCAGCCAAGGTCCTAGCGGGGAACAGACCCAGTACTTC,CASSQGPSGEQTQYF
TRBV15,NA,TRBJ2-7,TRBD1,TGTGCCACCAGCAGAGAACCGGGACAGGGGTACGAGCAGTACTTC,CATSREPGQGYEQYF
TRBV7-9,NA,TRBJ2-5,NA,TGTGCCAGCAGCTGGCTTTTCCAAGAGACCCAGTACTTC,CASSWLFQETQYF
TRBV9,NA,TRBJ2-7,TRBD2,TGTGCCAGCAGCGTAGACACTAGCGGGGGGTACGAGCAGTACTTC,CASSVDTSGGYEQYF
TRBV7-2,NA,TRBJ1-2,TRBD1,TGTGCCAGCAGCCCCTTAGCGGACAGGGGGTCCAGGCACACCTTC,CASSPLADRGSRHTF
TRBV6-5,NA,TRBJ1-1,NA,TGTGCCAGCCAGTCTACCGGGATTAAGAACACTGAAGCTTTCTTT,CASQSTGIKNTEAFF
TRBV2,NA,TRBJ2-3,NA,TGTGCCAGCAGTGAACTTGGTGGGGGGGCCAAAGATACGCAGTATTTT,CASSELGGGAKDTQYF
TRBV7-9,NA,TRBJ2-7,NA,TGTGCCAGCAGCTTAGATGCGGGGCGTGTTTCCTACGAGCAGTACTTC,CASSLDAGRVSYEQYF
TRBV7-2,NA,TRBJ2-7,NA,TGTGCCAGCAGCTTAGTGGCAGGGGCCTACGAGCAGTACTTC,CASSLVAGAYEQYF
TRBV7-2,NA,TRBJ2-5,TRBD2,TGTGCCAGCAGTCGTAGCGGGGGGGCTGTGACCCAGTACTTC,CASSRSGGAVTQYF
TRBV21-1,once,TRBJ1-1,NA,TGTGCCAGCAGCAAAGGGTATGGGGGGACCACTGAAGCTTTCTTT,CASSKGYGGTTEAFF
TRBV7-2,NA,TRBJ1-5,NA,TGTGCCAGCAGCTTAGGGACAAGGGGGTCCTTAGGCAATCAGCCCCAGCATTTT,CASSLGTRGSLGNQPQHF
TRBV5-6,few,TRBJ2-7,NA,TGTGCCAGCAGCCCCCAGGCCAACGAGCAGTACTTC,CASSPQANEQYF
TRBV5-1,NA,TRBJ1-4,NA,TGCGCCAGCAGCTCTGAAGGGGCGGTCCATGAAAAACTGTTTTTT,CASSSEGAVHEKLFF
TRBV7-9,NA,TRBJ2-2,TRBD2,TGTGCCAGCAGCCTGTTAGTCGGTAGCGGGGGGCGGAACACCGGGGAGCTGTTTTTT,CASSLLVGSGGRNTGELFF
TRBV5-6,NA,TRBJ2-2,TRBD2,TGTGCCAGCAGCCTGCAGGGACTAGCGGGGCCGAACACCGGGGAGCTGTTTTTT,CASSLQGLAGPNTGELFF
TRBV5-1,NA,TRBJ2-3,TRBD2,TGCGCCAGCAGCTTGGGGGGAGCGGGGAGCACAGATACGCAGTATTTT,CASSLGGAGSTDTQYF
TRBV11-2,NA,TRBJ2-7,NA,TGTGCCAGCAGCTTACCCAGATCTCCGCACGAGCAGTACTTC,CASSLPRSPHEQYF
TRBV29-1,many,TRBJ2-1,NA,TGCAGCGTTTCCCCCTCGTCCAATGAGCAGTTCTTC,CSVSPSSNEQFF
TRBV21-1,NA,TRBJ1-3,NA,TGTGCCAGCAGCACACTACAGGGGGGCCCAGGAAACACCATATATTTT,CASSTLQGGPGNTIYF
TRBV19,NA,TRBJ1-5,TRBD1,TGTGCCAGTAGTGCAAAGCCAGGGGGTAGCCAGCCCCAGCATTTT,CASSAKPGGSQPQHF
TRBV19,NA,TRBJ2-3,NA,TGTGCCAGTAGTACCCTACTTGGTCCGCAGTATTTT,CASSTLLGPQYF
TRBV18,NA,TRBJ1-1,TRBD1,TGTGCCAGCTCACCCGGGACAGGGAGGAACACTGAAGCTTTCTTT,CASSPGTGRNTEAFF